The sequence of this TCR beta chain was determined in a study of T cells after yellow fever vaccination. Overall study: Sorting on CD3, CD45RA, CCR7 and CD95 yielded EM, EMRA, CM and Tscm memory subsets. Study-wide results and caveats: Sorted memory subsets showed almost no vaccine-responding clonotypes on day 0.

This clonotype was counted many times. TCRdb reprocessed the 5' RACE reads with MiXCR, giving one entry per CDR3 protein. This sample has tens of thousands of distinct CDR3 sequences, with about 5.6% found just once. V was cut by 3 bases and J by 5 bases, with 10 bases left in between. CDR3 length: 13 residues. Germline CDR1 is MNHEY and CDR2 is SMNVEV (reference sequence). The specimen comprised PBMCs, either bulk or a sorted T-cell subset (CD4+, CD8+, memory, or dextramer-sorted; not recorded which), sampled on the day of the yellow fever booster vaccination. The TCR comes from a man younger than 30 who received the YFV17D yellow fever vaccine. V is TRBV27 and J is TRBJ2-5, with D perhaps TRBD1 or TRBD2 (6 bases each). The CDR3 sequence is CASSFGGPETQYF. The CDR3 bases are TGTGCCAGCAGTTTCGGGGGCCCCGAGACCCAGTACTTC.